These 3 T cell receptor beta chains were all obtained from the same sample, sequenced in a study of T cell repertoires and HLA-DP antigens. These TCRs are of unknown antigen specificity. Libraries were prepared by immunoSEQ multiplex PCR; TCRdb keeps only in-frame clonotypes and omits some of them. This table has about 73,000 clones, around three quarters appearing once. The sample was CD4+ T cells from PBMCs. These receptors originate from a man aged 60 to 69 in good health and CMV-seronegative.

The chain joins TRBV19 to TRBJ1-2; D gene unclear. Germline CDR1 reads LNHDA; CDR2 reads SQIVND (reference sequence). The CDR3 length is 13 residues. V was cut by 6 bases and J by 4 bases, with 12 bases left in between. The CDR3 DNA follows: TGTGCCAGTAGGACCGAAACCCCCTATGGCTACACCTTC. This encodes CASRTETPYGYTF.

The V call is TRBV15, the J call TRBJ1-2, with 7 bases that match TRBD1. With 0 bases clipped from V and 2 bases from J, the junction kept 0 bases outside the gene matches. The germline V gene encodes CDR1 LNHNV and CDR2 YYDKDF (reference sequence). The CDR3 consists of 14 residues. The CDR3 sequence: CATSREGQNYGYTF. CDR3 sequence (DNA): TGTGCCACCAGCAGAGAGGGACAGAACTATGGCTACACCTTC. The variable domain in full, with the rest retrieved from reference TRBV15 and TRBJ1-2, is DAMVIQNPRYQVTQFGKPVTLSCSQTLNHNVMYWYQQKSSQAPKLLFHYYDKDFNNEADTPDNFQSRRPNTSFCFLDIRSPGLGDTAMYLCATSREGQNYGYTFGSGTRLTVV.

This rearrangement joins TRBV15 to TRBJ2-1, with TRBD1 identical over 7 bases. J was trimmed by 15 bases and V by 0 bases; bases with no gene match: 5. Germline V gene sequence: CDR1 LNHNV, CDR2 YYDKDF (reference sequence). The CDR3 length is 12 residues. The CDR3 spells CATSRDTGQTFF. The CDR3 nucleotides read TGTGCCACCAGCAGAGATACGGGACAGACGTTCTTC.